Following are 21 T cell receptor beta chains from one sample sequenced in a study of PD-L1 blockade in urothelial cancer. Using immunoSEQ multiplex PCR, the repertoire was profiled, and TCRdb retains in-frame clones only, with some absent. The data hold 100,000 or so clones, with around 85% observed a single time. The material sequenced was PBMCs, taken around atezolizumab (anti-PD-L1) treatment. The source of these receptors is a man aged 50-60 years with urothelial cancer.

The chain couples TRBV4-1 to TRBJ2-3; 10 positions agree with TRBD2. J lost 2 bases, V lost 4 bases, and 9 bases had no gene match. Germline V CDR1 and CDR2: MGHRA, YSYEKL. The CDR3 totals 17 residues. CDR3 in amino acids: CASSPSILAGITDTQYF. CDR3 DNA: TGCGCCAGCAGCCCATCAATACTAGCGGGAATCACAGATACGCAGTATTTT.

The chain uses TRBV4-1 and TRBJ2-2; D is undetermined. Germline V gene data show CDR1 as MGHRA and CDR2 as YSYEKL. Trimming took off 0 bases at V and 5 bases at J, with 7 bases between the two ends. The CDR3 spans 14 residues. Written as DNA, the CDR3 is TGCGCCAGCAGCCAAGATACACGAACCGGGGAGCTGTTTTTT. Translation gives CASSQDTRTGELFF.

This clone was detected only once. This chain joins TRBV18 and TRBJ2-5; TRBD1 might be the D (6 bases). V gave up 5 bases and J gave up 2 bases, with 12 bases separating them. The CDR3 sequence is 14 residues long. Germline CDR1 reads KGHSH; CDR2 reads LQKENI. Here the CDR3 reads CASSTRQEQETQYF. Written as DNA, the CDR3 is TGTGCCAGCTCAACTCGACAGGAGCAAGAGACCCAGTACTTC.

The rearrangement links TRBV10-2 to TRBJ2-3; D gene ambiguous. Germline lookup yields CDR1 WSHSY and CDR2 SAAADI. The CDR3 is 13 residues long. V was clipped by 8 bases and J by 5 bases, with 14 bases between them. CDR3 sequence: CASYRNRGDTQYF. CDR3 nucleotides: TGCGCCAGCTATCGTAATCGAGGAGATACGCAGTATTTT.

This sequence joins TRBV2 and TRBJ2-1, with no clear D. This CDR3 is 14 amino acids long. V was clipped by 4 bases and J by 5 bases, with 12 bases between them. Germline loops: CDR1 SNHLY, CDR2 FYNNEI. This chain's CDR3 is CASSGARSHNEQFF. The CDR3, as DNA: TGTGCCAGCAGTGGGGCTCGCAGCCACAATGAGCAGTTCTTC.

The V and J genes are TRBV6-1 and TRBJ2-1, with TRBD2 matching over 13 bases. This CDR3 is built from 15 residues. Trimming at V came to 6 bases and at J to 4 bases, leaving 3 bases not matched to a gene. The germline gives CDR1 MNHNS, CDR2 SASEGT. In nucleotides, the CDR3 is TGTGCCAGCAGGGAGGGACTAGCGGGGTACAATGAGCAGTTCTTC. Residues: CASREGLAGYNEQFF.

The chain joins TRBV28 to TRBJ2-7; no firm D call. The length of the CDR3 is 14 residues. The V end was cut by 7 bases, the J end by 2 bases, with 15 bases between. Germline CDR1 is MDHEN and CDR2 is SYDVKM. The CDR3 DNA follows: TGTGCCAGCACACCGTCCGGGTTTACCTACGAGCAGTACTTC. The encoded protein is CASTPSGFTYEQYF. Looking up the rest from reference TRBV28 and TRBJ2-7 gives the full variable domain: DVKVTQSSRYLVKRTGEKVFLECVQDMDHENMFWYRQDPGLGLRLIYFSYDVKMKEKGDIPEGYSVSREKKERFSLILESASTNQTSMYLCASTPSGFTYEQYFGPGTRLTVT.

The gene calls are TRBV5-4 and TRBJ1-6; D is ambiguous. Germline V gene data show CDR1 as SGHNT and CDR2 as YYREEE (reference sequence). V lost 5 bases and J 9 bases, leaving 15 bases between the germline ends. This CDR3 has 14 amino acids. CDR3 sequence (DNA): TGTGCCAGCAGGCCCGTGCGGGGATCTTCACCCCTCCACTTT. Its translation is CASRPVRGSSPLHF.

The chain uses TRBV30 and TRBJ1-1; D perhaps matches TRBD1 (6 bases). V was shortened by 0 bases and J by 4 bases, with 12 bases between the two germline ends. There are 14 residues in the CDR3. CDR1 GTSNPN and CDR2 SVGIG come from the germline V gene (reference sequence). CDR3 nucleotides: TGTGCCTGGAGTGTCGTGGACAGCGGCACTGAAGCTTTCTTT. Translated: CAWSVVDSGTEAFF.

The rearrangement links TRBV5-1 to TRBJ2-7; tentatively, D is TRBD1 (5 bases). V was cut by 4 bases and J by 3 bases, with 11 bases left in between. In germline, CDR1 is SGHRS, CDR2 YFSETQ. This CDR3 is 13 amino acids long. The CDR3 is CASSKPDNYEQYF. DNA for the CDR3: TGCGCCAGCAGCAAGCCGGACAACTACGAGCAGTACTTC.

This chain connects TRBV27 to TRBJ2-3; possibly TRBD2 for D (6 bases). This CDR3 is built from 13 residues. Looked up from germline, CDR1 is MNHEY and CDR2 is SMNVEV (reference sequence). V lost 6 bases and J 5 bases, leaving 12 bases between the germline ends. The CDR3 protein is CASRVRAGDTQYF. The CDR3 nucleotides are TGTGCCAGCAGGGTGAGAGCGGGAGATACGCAGTATTTT.

The chain uses TRBV2 and TRBJ2-7; 9 bases fit TRBD2. The CDR3 spans 14 residues. The junction had 5 bases not matched to a gene; V was cut back by 4 bases and J by 4 bases. The germline gives CDR1 SNHLY, CDR2 FYNNEI. CDR3 DNA: TGTGCCAGCAGTGCGGCTAGCGGGACGTACGAGCAGTACTTC. It specifies CASSAASGTYEQYF.

This clone was observed a handful of times. The rearrangement links TRBV20-1 to TRBJ1-2; D gene unclear. Germline values: CDR1 DFQATT, CDR2 SNEGSKA (reference sequence). The V and J ends lost 7 bases and 2 bases respectively, with 8 bases between them. The CDR3 has 11 residues. The CDR3 sequence: CSVGDNYGYTF. The CDR3 DNA sequence: TGCAGTGTAGGAGACAACTATGGCTACACCTTC.

The V and J genes are TRBV5-1 and TRBJ1-2; 10 bases match TRBD1. The CDR3 totals 14 residues. V shed 0 bases, J shed 4 bases, and the junction held 0 bases outside the gene matches. Looked up from germline, CDR1 is SGHRS and CDR2 is YFSETQ. CDR3 sequence reads: CASSLGTGGYGYTF. CDR3 bases: TGCGCCAGCAGCTTGGGGACAGGGGGCTATGGCTACACCTTC.

The rearrangement joins TRBV30 to TRBJ1-2, with D perhaps TRBD1 (6 bases). V lost 5 bases to trimming and J lost 5 bases, with 15 bases between them. CDR3 length: 13 amino acids. Germline values: CDR1 GTSNPN, CDR2 SVGIG (reference sequence). The CDR3 region has the DNA TGTGCCTGGGCCCCCGGGACACCTTATGGCTACACCTTC. This encodes CAWAPGTPYGYTF. Full variable domain (remainder filled in from reference TRBV30 and TRBJ1-2): SQTIHQWPATLVQPVGSPLSLECTVEGTSNPNLYWYRQAAGRGLQLLFYSVGIGQISSEVPQNLSASRPQDRQFILSSKKLLLSDSGFYLCAWAPGTPYGYTFGSGTRLTVV.

This chain links TRBV18 with TRBJ2-1, with 9 bases lining up with TRBD1. Trimming at V came to 3 bases and at J to 7 bases, leaving 4 bases not matched to a gene. The germline gives CDR1 KGHSH, CDR2 LQKENI. The CDR3 runs to 14 residues. Here the CDR3 DNA reads TGTGCCAGCTCACCGGGACAGGGTATGAATGAGCAGTTCTTC. Residues: CASSPGQGMNEQFF.

This clone was observed a few times. The V call is TRBV7-9, the J call TRBJ2-2; 9 nucleotides align to TRBD2. The V gene end was trimmed by 4 bases and the J gene end by 7 bases; junction bases not matched to a gene: 7. CDR3 size: 15 residues. Germline lookup yields CDR1 SEHNR and CDR2 FQNEAQ (reference sequence). The CDR3 loop is CASSYGTSKVGELFF. The CDR3 DNA sequence: TGTGCCAGCAGCTATGGGACTAGCAAAGTCGGGGAGCTGTTTTTT.

This chain uses TRBV2 with TRBJ1-4; tentative D call: TRBD1 (5 bases). The length of the CDR3 is 13 residues. In germline, CDR1 is SNHLY, CDR2 FYNNEI. V lost 5 bases, J lost 8 bases, and 12 bases lay in between. This CDR3 reads CASSLTGREKLFF. The CDR3 nucleotides are TGTGCCAGCAGTTTAACAGGTCGGGAAAAACTGTTTTTT.

The table lists this clone with a few counts. The genes are TRBV11-2 and TRBJ1-6; TRBD1 might be the D (6 bases). The CDR3 length is 18 residues. Deletions cut 2 bases from V and 4 bases from J, with 18 bases between. Germline V gene data show CDR1 as SGHAT and CDR2 as FQNNGV. CDR3 in DNA: TGTGCCAGCAGCTTATTATCTAGTGTGGACAGTTATAATTCACCCCTCCACTTT. Translating it yields CASSLLSSVDSYNSPLHF. Using reference TRBV11-2 and TRBJ1-6 for the parts outside the CDR3, the full variable domain is EAGVAQSPRYKIIEKRQSVAFWCNPISGHATLYWYQQILGQGPKLLIQFQNNGVVDDSQLPKDRFSAERLKGVDSTLKIQPAKLEDSAVYLCASSLLSSVDSYNSPLHFGNGTRLTVT.

This chain links TRBV5-4 with TRBJ1-2, with D tentatively TRBD1 (6 bases). With 0 bases removed from V and 9 bases from J, the gap between germline ends came to 12 bases. CDR1 and CDR2 (germline): SGHNT, YYREEE (reference sequence). This CDR3 spans 13 amino acids. CDR3 in amino acids: CASSLGGGARYTF. The CDR3 coding sequence is TGTGCCAGCAGCTTGGGCGGGGGCGCCCGCTACACCTTC.

In the case of this clone: The sample contains more than one DNA sequence encoding this CDR3. The chain couples TRBV28 to TRBJ2-1, with 16 nucleotides matching TRBD2. The CDR3 is 18 residues long. J lost 0 bases, V lost 8 bases, and 7 bases had no gene match. Germline values: CDR1 MDHEN, CDR2 SYDVKM. CDR3 region: CASSPGLAGGSSYNEQFF. The CDR3 nucleotides are TGTGCCAGCTCGCCGGGACTAGCGGGAGGGAGCTCCTACAATGAGCAGTTCTTC.